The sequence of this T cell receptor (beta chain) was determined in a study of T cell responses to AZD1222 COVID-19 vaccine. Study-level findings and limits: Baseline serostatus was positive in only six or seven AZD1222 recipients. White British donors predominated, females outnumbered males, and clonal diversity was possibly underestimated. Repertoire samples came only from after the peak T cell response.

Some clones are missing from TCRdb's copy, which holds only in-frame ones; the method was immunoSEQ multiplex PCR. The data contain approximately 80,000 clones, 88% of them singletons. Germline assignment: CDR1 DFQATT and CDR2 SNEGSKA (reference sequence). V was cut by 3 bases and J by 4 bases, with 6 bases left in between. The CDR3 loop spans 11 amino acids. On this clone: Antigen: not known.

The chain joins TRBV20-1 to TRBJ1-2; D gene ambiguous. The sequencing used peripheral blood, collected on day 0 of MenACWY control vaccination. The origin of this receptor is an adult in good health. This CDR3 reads CSASYSYGYTF. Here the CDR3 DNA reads TGCAGTGCTAGTTACAGCTATGGCTACACCTTC.